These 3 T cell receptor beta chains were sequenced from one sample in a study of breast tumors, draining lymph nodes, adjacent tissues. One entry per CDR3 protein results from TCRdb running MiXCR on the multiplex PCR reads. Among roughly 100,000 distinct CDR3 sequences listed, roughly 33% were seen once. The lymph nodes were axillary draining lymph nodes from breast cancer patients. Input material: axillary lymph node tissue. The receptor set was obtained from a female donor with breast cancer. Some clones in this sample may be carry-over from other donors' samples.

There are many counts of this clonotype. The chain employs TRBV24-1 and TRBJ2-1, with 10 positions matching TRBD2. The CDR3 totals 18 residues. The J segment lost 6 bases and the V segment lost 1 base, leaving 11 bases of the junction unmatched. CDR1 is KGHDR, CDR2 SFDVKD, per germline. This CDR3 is CATSDLGTSASPFNEQFF. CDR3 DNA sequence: TGTGCCACCAGTGATTTAGGGACTAGCGCGAGCCCCTTCAATGAGCAGTTCTTC.

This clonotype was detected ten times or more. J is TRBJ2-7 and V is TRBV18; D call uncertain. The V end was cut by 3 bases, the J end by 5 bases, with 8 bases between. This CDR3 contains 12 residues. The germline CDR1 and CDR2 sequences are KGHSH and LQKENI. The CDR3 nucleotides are TGTGCCAGCTCACCTAGAGTGAACGAGCAGTACTTC. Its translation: CASSPRVNEQYF.

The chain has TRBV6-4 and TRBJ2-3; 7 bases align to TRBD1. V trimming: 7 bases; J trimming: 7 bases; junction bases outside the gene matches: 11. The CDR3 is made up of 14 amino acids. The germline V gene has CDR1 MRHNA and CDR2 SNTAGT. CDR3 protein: CASTRGEGAYTQYF. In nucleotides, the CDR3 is TGTGCCAGCACCCGGGGTGAGGGGGCATATACGCAGTATTTT.